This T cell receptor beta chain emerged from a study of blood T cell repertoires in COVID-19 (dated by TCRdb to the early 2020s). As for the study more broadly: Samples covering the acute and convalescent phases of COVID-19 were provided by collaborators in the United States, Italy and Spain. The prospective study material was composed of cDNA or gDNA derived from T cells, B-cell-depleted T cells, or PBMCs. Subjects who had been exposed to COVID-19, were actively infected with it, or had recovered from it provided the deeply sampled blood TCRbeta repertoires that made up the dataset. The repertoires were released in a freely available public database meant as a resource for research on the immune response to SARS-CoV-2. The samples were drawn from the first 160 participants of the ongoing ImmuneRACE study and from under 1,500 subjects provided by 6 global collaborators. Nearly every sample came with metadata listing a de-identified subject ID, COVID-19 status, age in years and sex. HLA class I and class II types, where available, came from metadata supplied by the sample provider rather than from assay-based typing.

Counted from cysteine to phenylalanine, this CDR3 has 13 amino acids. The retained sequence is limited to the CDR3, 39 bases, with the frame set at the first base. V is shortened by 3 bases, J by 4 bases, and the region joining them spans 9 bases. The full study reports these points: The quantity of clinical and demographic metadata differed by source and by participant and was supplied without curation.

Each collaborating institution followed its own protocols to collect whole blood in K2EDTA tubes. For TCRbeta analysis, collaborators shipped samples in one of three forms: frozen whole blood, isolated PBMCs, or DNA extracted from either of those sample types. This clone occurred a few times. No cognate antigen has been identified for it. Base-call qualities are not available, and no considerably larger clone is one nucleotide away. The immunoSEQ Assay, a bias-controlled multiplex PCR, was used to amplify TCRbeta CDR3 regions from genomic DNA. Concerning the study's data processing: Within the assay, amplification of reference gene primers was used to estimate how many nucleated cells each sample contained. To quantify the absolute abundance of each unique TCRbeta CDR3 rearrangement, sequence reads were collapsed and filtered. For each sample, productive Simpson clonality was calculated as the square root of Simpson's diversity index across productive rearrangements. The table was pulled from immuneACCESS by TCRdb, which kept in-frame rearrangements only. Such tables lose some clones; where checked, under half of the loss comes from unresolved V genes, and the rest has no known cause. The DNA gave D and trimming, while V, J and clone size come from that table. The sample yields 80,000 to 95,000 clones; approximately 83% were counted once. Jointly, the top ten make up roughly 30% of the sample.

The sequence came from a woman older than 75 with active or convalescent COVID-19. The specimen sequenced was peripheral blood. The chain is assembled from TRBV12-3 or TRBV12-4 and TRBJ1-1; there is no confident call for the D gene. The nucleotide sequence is TGTGCCAGCAGTTTCAGTGTTCCCACTGAAGCTTTCTTT. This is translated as CASSFSVPTEAFF.